This T cell receptor beta chain was identified in a study of blood T cell repertoires in COVID-19. Original processing methods: The authors estimated nucleated cell counts from reference gene primer amplification. Using immunoSEQ multiplex PCR, the repertoire was profiled, and TCRdb retains in-frame clones only, with some absent. D and trimming come from the DNA, and the V and J calls and clone size come from that table. This sample has about 210,000 clones, with 81% found just once. Participants, about 18 to 95 years old, spanned 25 or so US areas. V dropped 3 bases and J dropped 6 bases, with 18 bases sitting between them. The CDR3 has 16 residues. Germline lookup yields CDR1 SGHTA and CDR2 FQGNSA.

This TCR was recovered from a woman aged 50 to 60 with acute COVID-19. This chain joins TRBV7-2 and TRBJ2-1; D possibly corresponds to TRBD2 (5 bases). The sequenced sample consisted of PBMCs or T cells enriched from blood (not recorded which). This chain's CDR3 is CASSLFVFSGSNEQFF. CDR3 DNA: TGTGCCAGCAGCTTGTTTGTTTTCTCGGGGTCCAATGAGCAGTTCTTC.